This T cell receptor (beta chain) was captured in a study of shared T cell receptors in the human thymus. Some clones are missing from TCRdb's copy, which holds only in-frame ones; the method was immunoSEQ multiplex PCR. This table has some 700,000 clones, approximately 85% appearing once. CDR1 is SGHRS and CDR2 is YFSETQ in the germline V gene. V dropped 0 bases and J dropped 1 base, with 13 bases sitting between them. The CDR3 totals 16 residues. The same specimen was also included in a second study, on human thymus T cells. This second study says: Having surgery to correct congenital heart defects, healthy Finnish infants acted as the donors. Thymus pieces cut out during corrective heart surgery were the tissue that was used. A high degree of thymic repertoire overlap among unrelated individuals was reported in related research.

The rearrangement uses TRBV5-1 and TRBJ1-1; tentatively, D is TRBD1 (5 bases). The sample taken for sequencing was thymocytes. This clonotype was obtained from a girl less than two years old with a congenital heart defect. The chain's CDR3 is CASSLAGKGKNTEAFF. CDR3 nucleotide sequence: TGCGCCAGCAGCTTGGCCGGTAAGGGGAAGAACACTGAAGCTTTCTTT.